The present T cell receptor (beta chain) was sequenced within a study of T cell responses to AZD1222 COVID-19 vaccine. Whole-study findings and limits: Scientists sampled the repertoires only once the peak T cell response had passed.

This CDR3 spans 13 amino acids. Per germline, CDR1 SNHLY and CDR2 FYNNEI. V lost 1 base to trimming and J lost 3 bases, with 5 bases between them. TCRdb's table, derived via immunoSEQ multiplex PCR, lists solely in-frame clones and lacks some. The sample records some 150,000 clones, 90% to 95% being singletons. As regards this clone: What it recognizes is unknown. The sample has other DNA sequences that encode this CDR3 too.

The TCR sequence derives from an adult in good health. The specimen comprised peripheral blood, sampled on day 0 of AZD1222 vaccination. This rearrangement joins TRBV2 to TRBJ2-3; unclear D gene. CDR3 in DNA: TGTGCCAGCAGTGAAGAAGGGACAGATACGCAGTATTTT. Its translation is CASSEEGTDTQYF. Using reference TRBV2 and TRBJ2-3 for the parts outside the CDR3, the full variable domain is EPEVTQTPSHQVTQMGQEVILRCVPISNHLYFYWYRQILGQKVEFLVSFYNNEISEKSEIFDDQFSVERPDGSNFTLKIRSTKLEDSAMYFCASSEEGTDTQYFGPGTRLTVL.